This T cell receptor (beta chain) was profiled in a study of blood T cell repertoires in COVID-19. Study summary: PBMCs, B-cell-depleted T cells, or T cells were the source of the cDNA or gDNA that made up the material.

Those who participated ranged in age from roughly 18 to 100 years and resided in under 25 US areas. Membership in each cohort depended on participant-reported clinical history. CDR3 length equals 12 residues. Between the trimmed V and J ends, which lost 6 bases and 8 bases, there was a span of 13 bases. Germline assignment: CDR1 MNHEY and CDR2 SMNVEV (reference sequence). In the original analysis: Amplification from reference gene primers served as the basis for estimated nucleated cell counts. Measured with immunoSEQ multiplex PCR; TCRdb has only the in-frame clones, and not every one. The V and J calls and clone size were taken over from that table, and D and trimming were inferred from the DNA. This table holds 300,000 to 400,000 clones, 75% to 90% found once.

Sequenced sample: PBMCs or T cells enriched from blood (not recorded which). The V gene is TRBV27, the J gene TRBJ1-2; D is uncertain. This clonotype was obtained from a young man who had recovered from COVID-19. The CDR3 sequence: CASRKWEGGYTF. Written as DNA, the CDR3 is TGTGCCAGCAGGAAATGGGAGGGCGGCTACACCTTC.